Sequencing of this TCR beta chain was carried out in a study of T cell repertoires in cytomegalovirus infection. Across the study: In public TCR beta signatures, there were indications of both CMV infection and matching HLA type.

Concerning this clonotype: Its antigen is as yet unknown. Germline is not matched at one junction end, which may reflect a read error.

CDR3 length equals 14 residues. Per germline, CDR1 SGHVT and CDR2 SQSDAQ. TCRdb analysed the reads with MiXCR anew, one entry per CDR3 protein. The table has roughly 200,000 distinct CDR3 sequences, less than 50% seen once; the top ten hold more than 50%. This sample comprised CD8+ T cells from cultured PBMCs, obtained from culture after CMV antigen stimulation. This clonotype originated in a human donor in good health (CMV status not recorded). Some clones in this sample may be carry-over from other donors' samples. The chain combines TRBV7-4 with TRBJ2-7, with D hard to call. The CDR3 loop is CASSSLVYSYEQYF. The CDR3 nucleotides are TGTGCAAGCAGCTCTCTTGTATACTCCTACGAGCAGTACTTC.